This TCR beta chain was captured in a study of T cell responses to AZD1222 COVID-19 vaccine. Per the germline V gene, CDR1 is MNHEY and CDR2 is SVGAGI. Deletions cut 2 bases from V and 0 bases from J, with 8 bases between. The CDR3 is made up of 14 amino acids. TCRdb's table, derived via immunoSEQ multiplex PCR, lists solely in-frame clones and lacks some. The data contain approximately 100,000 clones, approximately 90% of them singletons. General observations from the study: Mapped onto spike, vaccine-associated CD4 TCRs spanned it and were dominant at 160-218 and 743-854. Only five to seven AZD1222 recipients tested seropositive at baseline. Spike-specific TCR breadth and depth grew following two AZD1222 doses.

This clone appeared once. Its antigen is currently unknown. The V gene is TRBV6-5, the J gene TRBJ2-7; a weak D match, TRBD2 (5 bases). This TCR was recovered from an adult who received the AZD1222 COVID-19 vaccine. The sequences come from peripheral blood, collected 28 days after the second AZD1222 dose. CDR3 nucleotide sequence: TGTGCCAGCAGTTACAGACGGGACTCCTACGAGCAGTACTTC. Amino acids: CASSYRRDSYEQYF.